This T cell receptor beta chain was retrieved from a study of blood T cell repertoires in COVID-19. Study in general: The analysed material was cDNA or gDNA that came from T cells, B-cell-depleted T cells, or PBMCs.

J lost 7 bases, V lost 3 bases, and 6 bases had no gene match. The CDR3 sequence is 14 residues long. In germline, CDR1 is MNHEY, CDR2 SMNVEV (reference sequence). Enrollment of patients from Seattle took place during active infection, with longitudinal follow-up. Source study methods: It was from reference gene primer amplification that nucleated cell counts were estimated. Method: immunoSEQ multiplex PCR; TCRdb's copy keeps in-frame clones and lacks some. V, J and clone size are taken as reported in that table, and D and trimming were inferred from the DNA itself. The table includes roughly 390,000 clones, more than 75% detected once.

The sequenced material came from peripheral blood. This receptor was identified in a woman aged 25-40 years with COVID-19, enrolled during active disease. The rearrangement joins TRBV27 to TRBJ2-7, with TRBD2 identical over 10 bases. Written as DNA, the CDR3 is TGTGCCAGCAGTTTTCTAGCGGGAGCCAGGGAGCAGTACTTC. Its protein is CASSFLAGAREQYF.